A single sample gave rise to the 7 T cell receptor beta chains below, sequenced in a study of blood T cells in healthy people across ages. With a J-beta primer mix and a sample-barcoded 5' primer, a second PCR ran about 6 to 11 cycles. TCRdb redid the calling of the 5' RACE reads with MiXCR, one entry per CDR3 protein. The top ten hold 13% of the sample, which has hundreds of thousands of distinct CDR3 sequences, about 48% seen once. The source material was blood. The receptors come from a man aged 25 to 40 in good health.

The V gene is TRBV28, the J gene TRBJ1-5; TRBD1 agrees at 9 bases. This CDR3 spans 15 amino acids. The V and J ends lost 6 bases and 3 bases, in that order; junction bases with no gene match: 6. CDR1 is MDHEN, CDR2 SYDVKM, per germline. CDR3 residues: CASRPTGGYNQPQHF. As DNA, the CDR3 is TGTGCCAGCAGGCCGACAGGGGGATACAATCAGCCCCAGCATTTT.

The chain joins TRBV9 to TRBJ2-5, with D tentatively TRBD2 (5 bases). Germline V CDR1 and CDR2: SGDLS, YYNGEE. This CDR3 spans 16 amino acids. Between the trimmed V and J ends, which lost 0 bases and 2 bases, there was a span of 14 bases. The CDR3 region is CASSVGPVTGQETQYF. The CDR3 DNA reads TGTGCCAGCAGCGTAGGCCCAGTGACGGGACAAGAGACCCAGTACTTC.

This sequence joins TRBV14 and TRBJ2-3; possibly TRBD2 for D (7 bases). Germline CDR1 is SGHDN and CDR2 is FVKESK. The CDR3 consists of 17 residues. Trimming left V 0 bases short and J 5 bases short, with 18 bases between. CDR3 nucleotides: TGTGCCAGCAGCCAAGATTGGAGGGGGGGCAGGAGAGATACGCAGTATTTT. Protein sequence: CASSQDWRGGRRDTQYF.

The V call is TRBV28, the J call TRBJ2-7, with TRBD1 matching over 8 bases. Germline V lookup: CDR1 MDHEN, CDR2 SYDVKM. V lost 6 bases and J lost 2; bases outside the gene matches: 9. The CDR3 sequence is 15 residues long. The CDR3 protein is CASSSDRGPPYEQYF. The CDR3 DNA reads TGTGCCAGCAGCTCAGACAGGGGACCCCCCTACGAGCAGTACTTC.

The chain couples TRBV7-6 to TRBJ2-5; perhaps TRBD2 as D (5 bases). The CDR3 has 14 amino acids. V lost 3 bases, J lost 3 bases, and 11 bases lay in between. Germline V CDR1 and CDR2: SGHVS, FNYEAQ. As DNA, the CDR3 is TGTGCCAGCAGCTTCCGGGATGGGAAAGAGACCCAGTACTTC. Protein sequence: CASSFRDGKETQYF.

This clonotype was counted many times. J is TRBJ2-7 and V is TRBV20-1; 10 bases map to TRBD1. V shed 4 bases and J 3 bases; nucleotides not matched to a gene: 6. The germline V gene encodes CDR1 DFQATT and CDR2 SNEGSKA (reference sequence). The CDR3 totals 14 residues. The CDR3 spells CSAKPGQGYYEQYF. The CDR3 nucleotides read TGCAGTGCTAAACCGGGACAGGGGTACTACGAGCAGTACTTC.

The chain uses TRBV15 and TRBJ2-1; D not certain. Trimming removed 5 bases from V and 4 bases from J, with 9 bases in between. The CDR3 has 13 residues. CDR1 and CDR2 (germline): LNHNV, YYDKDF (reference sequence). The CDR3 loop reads CATSQSTYNEQFF. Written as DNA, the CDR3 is TGTGCCACCAGCCAGTCTACGTACAATGAGCAGTTCTTC.